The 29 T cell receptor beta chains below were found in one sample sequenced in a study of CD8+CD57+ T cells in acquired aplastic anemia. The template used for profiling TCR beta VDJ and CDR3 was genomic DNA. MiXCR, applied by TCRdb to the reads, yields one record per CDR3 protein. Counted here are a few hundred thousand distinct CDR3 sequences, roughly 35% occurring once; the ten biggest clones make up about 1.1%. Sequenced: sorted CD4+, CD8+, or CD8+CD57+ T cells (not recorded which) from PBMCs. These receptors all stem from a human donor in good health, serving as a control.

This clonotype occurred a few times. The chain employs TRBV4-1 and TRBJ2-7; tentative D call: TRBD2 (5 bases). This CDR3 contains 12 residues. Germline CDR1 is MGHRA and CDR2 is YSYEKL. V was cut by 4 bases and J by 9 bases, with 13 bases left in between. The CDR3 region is CASSPTGVGQYF. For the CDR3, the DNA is TGCGCCAGCAGCCCGACCGGGGTCGGGCAGTACTTC.

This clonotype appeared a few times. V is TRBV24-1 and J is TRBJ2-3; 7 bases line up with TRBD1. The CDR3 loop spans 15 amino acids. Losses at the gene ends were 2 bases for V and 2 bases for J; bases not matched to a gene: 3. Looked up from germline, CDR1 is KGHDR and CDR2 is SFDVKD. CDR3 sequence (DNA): TGTGCCACCAGTGATTCCGGACAGGTCACAGATACGCAGTATTTT. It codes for CATSDSGQVTDTQYF.

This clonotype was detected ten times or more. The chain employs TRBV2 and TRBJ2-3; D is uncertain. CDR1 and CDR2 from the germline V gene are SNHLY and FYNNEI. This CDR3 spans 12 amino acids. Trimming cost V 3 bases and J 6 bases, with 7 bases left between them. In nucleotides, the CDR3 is TGTGCCAGCAGTGAGTTAACGGATACGCAGTATTTT. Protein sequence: CASSELTDTQYF.

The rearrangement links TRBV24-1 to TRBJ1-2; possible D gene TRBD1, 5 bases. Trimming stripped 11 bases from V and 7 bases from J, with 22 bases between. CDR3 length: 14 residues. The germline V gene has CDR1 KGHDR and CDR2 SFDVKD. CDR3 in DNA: TGTGCCAGCAATCCCGCAGGGAGAACGGTTGGCTACACCTTC. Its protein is CASNPAGRTVGYTF.

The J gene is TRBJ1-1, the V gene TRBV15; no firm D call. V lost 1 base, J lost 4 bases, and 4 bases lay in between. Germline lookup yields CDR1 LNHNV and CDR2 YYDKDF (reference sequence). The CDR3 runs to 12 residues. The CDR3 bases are TGTGCCACCAGCAGAGTCGCCACTGAAGCTTTCTTT. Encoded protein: CATSRVATEAFF.

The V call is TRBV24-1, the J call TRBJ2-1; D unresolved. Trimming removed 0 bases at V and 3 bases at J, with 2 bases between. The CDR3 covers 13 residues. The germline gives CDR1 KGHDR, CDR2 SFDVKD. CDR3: CATSDLNYNEQFF. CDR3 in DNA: TGTGCCACCAGTGATTTGAACTACAATGAGCAGTTCTTC.

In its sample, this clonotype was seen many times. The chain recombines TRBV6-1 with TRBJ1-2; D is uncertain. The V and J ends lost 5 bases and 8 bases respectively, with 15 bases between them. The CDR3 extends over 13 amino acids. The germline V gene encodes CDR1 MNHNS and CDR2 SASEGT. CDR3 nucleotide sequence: TGTGCCAGCAGTCCACATTATGGGGAAGGCTACACCTTC. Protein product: CASSPHYGEGYTF.

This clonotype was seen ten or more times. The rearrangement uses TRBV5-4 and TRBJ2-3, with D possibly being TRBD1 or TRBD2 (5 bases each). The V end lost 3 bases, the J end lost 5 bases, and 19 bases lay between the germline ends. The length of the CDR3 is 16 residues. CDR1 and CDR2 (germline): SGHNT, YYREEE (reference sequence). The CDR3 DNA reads TGTGCCAGCAGCTCCGGGACGACGCGTAATTTAGATACGCAGTATTTT. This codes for CASSSGTTRNLDTQYF. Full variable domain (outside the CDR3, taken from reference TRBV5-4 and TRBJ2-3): ETGVTQSPTHLIKTRGQQVTLRCSSQSGHNTVSWYQQALGQGPQFIFQYYREEENGRGNFPPRFSGLQFPNYSSELNVNALELDDSALYLCASSSGTTRNLDTQYFGPGTRLTVL.

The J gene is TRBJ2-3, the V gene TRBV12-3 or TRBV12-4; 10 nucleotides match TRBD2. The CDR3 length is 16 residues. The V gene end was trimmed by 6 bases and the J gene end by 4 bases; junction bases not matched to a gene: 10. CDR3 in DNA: TGTGCCAGCAGCCGAACAGCGGGGGGGCTTTCAGATACGCAGTATTTT. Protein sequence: CASSRTAGGLSDTQYF.

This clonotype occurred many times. The CDR3 spells CASSLGGDTEAFF. The CDR3 coding sequence is TGTGCCAGCAGCTTAGGGGGTGACACTGAAGCTTTCTTT. The J gene is TRBJ1-1, the V gene TRBV7-9, with unresolved D. This CDR3 comprises 13 residues. Trimming took off 1 base at V and 3 bases at J, with 6 bases between the two ends. CDR1 is SEHNR and CDR2 is FQNEAQ in the germline V gene (reference sequence).

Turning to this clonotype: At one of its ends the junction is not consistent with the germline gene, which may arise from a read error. DNA of the CDR3: TGTGCTACCAGTGACGGATGGACCTACGAGCAGTACTTC. Translating it yields CATSDGWTYEQYF. The rearrangement uses TRBV24-1 and TRBJ2-7, with D unclear. Germline V gives CDR1 KGHDR, CDR2 SFDVKD. This CDR3 comprises 13 residues.

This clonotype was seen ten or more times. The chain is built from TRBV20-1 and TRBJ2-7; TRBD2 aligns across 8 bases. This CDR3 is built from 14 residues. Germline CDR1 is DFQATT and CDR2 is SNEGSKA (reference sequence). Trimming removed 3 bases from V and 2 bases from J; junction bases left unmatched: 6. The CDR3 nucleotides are TGCAGTGCTAGCTTGGCGGGGGGTACCTACGAGCAGTACTTC. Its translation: CSASLAGGTYEQYF.

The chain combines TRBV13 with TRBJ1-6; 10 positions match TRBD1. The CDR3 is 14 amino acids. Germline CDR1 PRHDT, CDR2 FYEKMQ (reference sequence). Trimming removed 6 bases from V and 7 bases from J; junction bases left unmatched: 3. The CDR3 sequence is CASRGQGTNSPLHF. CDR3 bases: TGTGCCAGCAGGGGACAGGGGACCAATTCACCCCTCCACTTT.

CDR3 region: CASSQVDFEQFF. The CDR3 DNA is TGCGCCAGCAGCCAAGTAGATTTTGAGCAGTTCTTC. V usage is TRBV4-1 and J usage is TRBJ2-1; D unclear. The CDR3 extends over 12 amino acids. Trimming cost V 1 base and J 9 bases, with 7 bases left between them. Germline values: CDR1 MGHRA, CDR2 YSYEKL.

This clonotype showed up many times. CDR3 DNA: TGTGCCAGCAGTGAAGTGGAGAATCAGCCCCAGCATTTT. Residues: CASSEVENQPQHF. This chain links TRBV2 with TRBJ1-5, with no clear D. This CDR3 is 13 amino acids long. Trimming pared 1 base from V and 4 bases from J, leaving 5 bases between. Germline V lookup: CDR1 SNHLY, CDR2 FYNNEI.

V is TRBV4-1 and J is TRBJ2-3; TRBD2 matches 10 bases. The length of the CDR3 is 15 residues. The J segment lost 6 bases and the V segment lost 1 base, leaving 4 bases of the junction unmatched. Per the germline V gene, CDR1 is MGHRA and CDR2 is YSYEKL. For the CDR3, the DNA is TGCGCCAGCAGCCAAGCGCTAGCGGGGGACGATACGCAGTATTTT. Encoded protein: CASSQALAGDDTQYF.

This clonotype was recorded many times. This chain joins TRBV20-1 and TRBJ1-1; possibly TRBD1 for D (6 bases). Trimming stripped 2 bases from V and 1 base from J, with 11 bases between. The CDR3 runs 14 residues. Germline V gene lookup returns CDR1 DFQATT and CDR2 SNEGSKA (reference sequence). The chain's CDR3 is CSARLGGPNTEAFF. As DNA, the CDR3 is TGCAGTGCTAGACTCGGGGGGCCGAACACTGAAGCTTTCTTT.

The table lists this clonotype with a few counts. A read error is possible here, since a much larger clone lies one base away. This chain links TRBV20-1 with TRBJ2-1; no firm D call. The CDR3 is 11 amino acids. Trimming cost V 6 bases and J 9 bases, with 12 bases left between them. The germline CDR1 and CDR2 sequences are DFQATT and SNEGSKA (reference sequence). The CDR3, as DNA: TGCAGTGCACGGACGAACACTGAGCAGTTCTTC. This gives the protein CSARTNTEQFF.

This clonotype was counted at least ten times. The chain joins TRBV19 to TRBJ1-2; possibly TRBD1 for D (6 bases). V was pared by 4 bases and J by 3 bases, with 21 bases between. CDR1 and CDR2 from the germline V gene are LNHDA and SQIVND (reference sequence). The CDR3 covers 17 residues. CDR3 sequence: CASSTHRRAGEYYGYTF. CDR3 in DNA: TGTGCCAGTAGTACTCATAGGCGGGCAGGGGAGTACTATGGCTACACCTTC.

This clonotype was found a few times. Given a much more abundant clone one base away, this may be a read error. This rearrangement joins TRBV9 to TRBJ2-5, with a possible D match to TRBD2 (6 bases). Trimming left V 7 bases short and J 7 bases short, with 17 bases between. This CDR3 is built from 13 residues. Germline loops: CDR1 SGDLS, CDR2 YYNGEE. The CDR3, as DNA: TGTGCCAGCGGCAAACAACCGGAGGGGACCCAGTACTTC. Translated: CASGKQPEGTQYF.

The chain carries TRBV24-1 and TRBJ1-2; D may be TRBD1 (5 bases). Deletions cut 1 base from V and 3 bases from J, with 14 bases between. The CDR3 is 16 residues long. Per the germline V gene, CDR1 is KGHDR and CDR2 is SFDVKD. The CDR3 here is CATSDFIRDGYYGYTF. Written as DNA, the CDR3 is TGTGCCACCAGTGATTTCATACGGGACGGTTACTATGGCTACACCTTC.

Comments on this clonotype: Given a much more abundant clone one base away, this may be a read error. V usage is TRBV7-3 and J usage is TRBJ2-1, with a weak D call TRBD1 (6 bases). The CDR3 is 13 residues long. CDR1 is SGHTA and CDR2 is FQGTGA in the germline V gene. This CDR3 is CASRDSGYNERFF. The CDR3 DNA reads TGTGCCAGCAGGGACAGCGGCTACAATGAGCGGTTCTTC.

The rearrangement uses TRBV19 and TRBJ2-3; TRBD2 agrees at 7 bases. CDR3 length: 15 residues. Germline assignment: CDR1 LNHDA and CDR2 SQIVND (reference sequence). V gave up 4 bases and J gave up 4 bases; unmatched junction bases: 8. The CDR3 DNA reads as TGTGCCAGTAGTACTTTGGCGGGAGTGGCAGATACGCAGTATTTT. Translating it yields CASSTLAGVADTQYF.

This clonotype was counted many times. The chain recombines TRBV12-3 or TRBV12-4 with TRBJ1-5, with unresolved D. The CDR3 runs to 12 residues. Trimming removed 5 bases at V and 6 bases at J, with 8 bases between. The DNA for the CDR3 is TGTGCCAGCAGTAGGGTAGGTCAGCCCCAGCATTTT. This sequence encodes CASSRVGQPQHF.

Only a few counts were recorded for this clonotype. This CDR3 reads CASSPRASGIYEQFF. The CDR3 coding sequence is TGTGCCAGCAGCCCGCGGGCTAGCGGGATCTATGAGCAGTTCTTC. The rearrangement links TRBV7-9 to TRBJ2-1, with 9 bases lining up with TRBD2. Germline V gene sequence: CDR1 SEHNR, CDR2 FQNEAQ (reference sequence). The V segment lost 5 bases and the J segment 8 bases; nucleotides outside the gene matches: 10. This CDR3 contains 15 residues.

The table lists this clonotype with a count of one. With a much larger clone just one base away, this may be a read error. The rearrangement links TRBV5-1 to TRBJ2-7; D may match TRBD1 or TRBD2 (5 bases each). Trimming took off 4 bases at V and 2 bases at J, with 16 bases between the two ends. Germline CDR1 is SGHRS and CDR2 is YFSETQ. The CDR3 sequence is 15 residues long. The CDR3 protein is CASSPRDGLPYEQYF. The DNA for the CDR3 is TGCGCCAGCAGCCCTAGGGACGGATTGCCCTACGAGCAGTACTTC.

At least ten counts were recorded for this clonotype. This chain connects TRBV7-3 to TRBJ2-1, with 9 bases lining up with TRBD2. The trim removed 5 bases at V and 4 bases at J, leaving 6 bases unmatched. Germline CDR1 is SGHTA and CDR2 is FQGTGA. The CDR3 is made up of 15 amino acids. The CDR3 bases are TGTGCCAGCAGCCCCACTAGCGGGCCGTACAATGAGCAGTTCTTC. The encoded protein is CASSPTSGPYNEQFF.

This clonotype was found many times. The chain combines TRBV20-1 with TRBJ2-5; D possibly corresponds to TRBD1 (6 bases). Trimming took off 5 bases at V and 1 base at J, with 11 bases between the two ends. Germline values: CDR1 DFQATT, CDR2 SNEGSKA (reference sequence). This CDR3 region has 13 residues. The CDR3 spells CSAVRQAQETQYF. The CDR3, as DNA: TGCAGTGCTGTCAGACAGGCCCAAGAGACCCAGTACTTC.

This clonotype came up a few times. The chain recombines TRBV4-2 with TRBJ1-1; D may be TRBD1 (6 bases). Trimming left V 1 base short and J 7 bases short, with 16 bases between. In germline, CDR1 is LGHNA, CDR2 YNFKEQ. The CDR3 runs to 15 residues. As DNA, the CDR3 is TGTGCCAGCAGCCAAGCTTCAGGGGCGCTCAGTGAAGCTTTCTTT. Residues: CASSQASGALSEAFF.